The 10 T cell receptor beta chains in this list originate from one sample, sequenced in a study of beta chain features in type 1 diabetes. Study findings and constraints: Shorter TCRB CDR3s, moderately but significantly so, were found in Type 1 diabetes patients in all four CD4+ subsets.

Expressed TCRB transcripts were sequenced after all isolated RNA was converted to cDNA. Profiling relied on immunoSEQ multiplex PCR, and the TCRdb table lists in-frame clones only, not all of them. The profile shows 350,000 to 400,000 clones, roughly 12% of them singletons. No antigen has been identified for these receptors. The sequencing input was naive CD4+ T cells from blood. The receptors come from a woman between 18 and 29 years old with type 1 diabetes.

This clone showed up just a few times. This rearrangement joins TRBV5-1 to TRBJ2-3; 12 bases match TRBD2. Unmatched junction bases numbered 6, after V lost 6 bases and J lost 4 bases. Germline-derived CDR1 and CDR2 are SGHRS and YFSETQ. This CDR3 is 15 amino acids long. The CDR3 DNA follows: TGCGCCAGCAAGGAACTAGCGGGGGGTCCAGATACGCAGTATTTT. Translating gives CASKELAGGPDTQYF.

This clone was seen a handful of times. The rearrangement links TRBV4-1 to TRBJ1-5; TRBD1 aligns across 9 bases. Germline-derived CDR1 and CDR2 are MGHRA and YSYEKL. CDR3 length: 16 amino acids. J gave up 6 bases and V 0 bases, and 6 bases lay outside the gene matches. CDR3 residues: CASSQESQGAGQPQHF. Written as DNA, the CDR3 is TGCGCCAGCAGCCAAGAATCACAGGGGGCCGGTCAGCCCCAGCATTTT.

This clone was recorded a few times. This chain's CDR3 is CATSRAGGGDRGYTF. In DNA, the CDR3 is TGTGCCACCAGCAGAGCAGGAGGAGGGGATCGTGGCTACACCTTC. This chain uses TRBV15 with TRBJ1-2, with D possibly being TRBD1 (5 bases). Germline V CDR1 and CDR2: LNHNV, YYDKDF (reference sequence). V was shortened by 1 base and J by 7 bases, with 16 bases between the two germline ends. The CDR3 length is 15 residues.

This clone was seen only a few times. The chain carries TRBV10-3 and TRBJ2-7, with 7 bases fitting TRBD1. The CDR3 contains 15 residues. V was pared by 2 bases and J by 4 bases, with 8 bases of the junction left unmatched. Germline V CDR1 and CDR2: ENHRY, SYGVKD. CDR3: CAISEGLKQGYEQYF. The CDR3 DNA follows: TGTGCCATCAGTGAGGGACTCAAACAGGGGTACGAGCAGTACTTC.

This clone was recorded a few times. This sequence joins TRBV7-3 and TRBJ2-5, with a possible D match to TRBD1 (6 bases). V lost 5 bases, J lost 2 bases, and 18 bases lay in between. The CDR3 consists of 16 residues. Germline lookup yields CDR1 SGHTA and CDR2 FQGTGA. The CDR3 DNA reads TGTGCCAGCAGCCCAATGGGCAGGGGCGTACAAGAGACCCAGTACTTC. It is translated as CASSPMGRGVQETQYF.

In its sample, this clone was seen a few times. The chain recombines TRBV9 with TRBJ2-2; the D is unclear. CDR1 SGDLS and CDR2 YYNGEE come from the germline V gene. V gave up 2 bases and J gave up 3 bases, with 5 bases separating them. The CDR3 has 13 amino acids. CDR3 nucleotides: TGTGCCAGCAGCGTCTTTTACACCGGGGAGCTGTTTTTT. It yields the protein CASSVFYTGELFF.

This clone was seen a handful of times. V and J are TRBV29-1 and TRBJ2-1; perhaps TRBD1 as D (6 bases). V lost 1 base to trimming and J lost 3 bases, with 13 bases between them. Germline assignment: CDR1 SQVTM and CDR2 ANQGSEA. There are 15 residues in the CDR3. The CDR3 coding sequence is TGCAGCGTTGAAGGCCGGGACACCCGCTACAATGAGCAGTTCTTC. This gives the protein CSVEGRDTRYNEQFF.

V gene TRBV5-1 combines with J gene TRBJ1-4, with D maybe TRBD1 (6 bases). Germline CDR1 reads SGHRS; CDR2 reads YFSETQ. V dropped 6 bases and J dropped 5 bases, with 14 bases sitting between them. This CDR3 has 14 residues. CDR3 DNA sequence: TGCGCCAGCACCAGGGACAACCAGAATGAAAAACTGTTTTTT. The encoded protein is CASTRDNQNEKLFF. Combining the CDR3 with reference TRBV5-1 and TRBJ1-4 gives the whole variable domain KAGVTQTPRYLIKTRGQQVTLSCSPISGHRSVSWYQQTPGQGLQFLFEYFSETQRNKGNFPGRFSGRQFSNSRSEMNVSTLELGDSALYLCASTRDNQNEKLFFGSGTQLSVL.

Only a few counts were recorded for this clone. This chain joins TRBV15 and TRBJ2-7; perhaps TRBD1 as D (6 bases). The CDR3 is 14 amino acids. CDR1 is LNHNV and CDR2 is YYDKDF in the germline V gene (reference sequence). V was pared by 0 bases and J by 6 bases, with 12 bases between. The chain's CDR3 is CATSRDQGYGEQYF. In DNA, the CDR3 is TGTGCCACCAGCAGAGATCAGGGGTACGGCGAGCAGTACTTC.

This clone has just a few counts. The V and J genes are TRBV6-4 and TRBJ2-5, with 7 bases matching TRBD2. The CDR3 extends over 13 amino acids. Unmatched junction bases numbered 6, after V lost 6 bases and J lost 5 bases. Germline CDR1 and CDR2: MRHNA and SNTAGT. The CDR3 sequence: CASSRLAGETQYF. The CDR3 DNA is TGTGCCAGCAGCCGACTAGCAGGGGAGACCCAGTACTTC.